A single sample gave rise to the 6 T cell receptor beta chains below, sequenced in a study of blood T cells in healthy people across ages. A second 7 to 11 cycle PCR used barcoded and J-beta primers. TCRdb independently ran MiXCR on the 5' RACE reads; one entry per CDR3 protein. The repertoire includes around 1.1 million distinct CDR3 sequences, 35% to 40% of them detected once, and less than 15% sits in the top ten. The sample comprised blood. The receptors derive from a man between 18 and 29 years old in good health.

This clonotype was counted between two and nine times. The genes are TRBV10-3 and TRBJ2-2; the D gene is possibly TRBD2 (6 bases). There are 16 residues in the CDR3. Germline V gives CDR1 ENHRY, CDR2 SYGVKD. The ends were cut back, 11 bases at V and 6 bases at J, with 25 bases in the middle. The DNA for the CDR3 is TGTGCCTCCTCGTCCCGGGACTTGAGAGTAGCCGGGGAGCTGTTTTTT. Its translation: CASSSRDLRVAGELFF.

This clonotype was counted at least ten times. The chain combines TRBV28 with TRBJ1-5, with D uncertain. From germline, CDR1 is MDHEN and CDR2 SYDVKM. Trimming took off 5 bases at V and 5 bases at J, with 7 bases between the two ends. This CDR3 is 12 amino acids long. The CDR3 loop reads CASSVGYQPQHF. The CDR3, as DNA: TGTGCCAGCAGTGTTGGTTATCAGCCCCAGCATTTT.

This clonotype was detected a few times. This chain links TRBV6-2 or TRBV6-3 with TRBJ2-1; maybe TRBD2 (5 bases). Germline V CDR1 and CDR2: MNHEY, SVGEGT. The length of the CDR3 is 15 residues. V shed 0 bases and J shed 2 bases, with 8 bases lying between them. CDR3 nucleotide sequence: TGTGCCAGCAGTTACTCCGGGGTGGCCTACAATGAGCAGTTCTTC. Protein: CASSYSGVAYNEQFF.

The chain joins TRBV5-6 to TRBJ1-4, with D hard to call. Trimming removed 0 bases at V and 5 bases at J, with 5 bases between. In germline, CDR1 is SGHDT, CDR2 YYEEEE. CDR3 length: 13 residues. The CDR3 reads CASSLEPNEKLFF. The CDR3, as DNA: TGTGCCAGCAGCTTGGAACCGAATGAAAAACTGTTTTTT.

At least ten counts were recorded for this clonotype. The chain recombines TRBV13 with TRBJ2-1, with D unresolved. CDR1 PRHDT and CDR2 FYEKMQ come from the germline V gene (reference sequence). The CDR3 spans 12 residues. V lost 4 bases, J lost 7 bases, and 8 bases lay in between. The DNA for the CDR3 is TGTGCCAGCAGCTCGGAATCAAATGAGCAGTTCTTC. It is translated as CASSSESNEQFF.

The chain couples TRBV27 to TRBJ2-1, with 10 bases fitting TRBD2. Germline V gene lookup returns CDR1 MNHEY and CDR2 SMNVEV (reference sequence). V trimming: 7 bases; J trimming: 4 bases; junction bases outside the gene matches: 10. This CDR3 region has 16 residues. Here the CDR3 reads CASTVWRTSGYNEQFF. For the CDR3, the DNA is TGTGCCAGCACCGTATGGCGGACTAGCGGTTACAATGAGCAGTTCTTC.